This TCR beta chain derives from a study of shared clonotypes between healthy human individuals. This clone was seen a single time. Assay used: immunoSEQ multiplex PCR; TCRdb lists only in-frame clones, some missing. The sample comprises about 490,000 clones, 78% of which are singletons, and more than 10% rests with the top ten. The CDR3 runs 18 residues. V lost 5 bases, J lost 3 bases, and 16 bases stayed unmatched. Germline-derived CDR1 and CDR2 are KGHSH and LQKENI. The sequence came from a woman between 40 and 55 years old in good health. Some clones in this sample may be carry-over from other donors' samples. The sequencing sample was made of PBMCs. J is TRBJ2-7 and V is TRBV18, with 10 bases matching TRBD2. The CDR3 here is CASSAGLASGDLGYEQYF. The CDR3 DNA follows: TGTGCCAGCTCAGCGGGACTAGCGAGCGGCGATCTGGGCTACGAGCAGTACTTC.